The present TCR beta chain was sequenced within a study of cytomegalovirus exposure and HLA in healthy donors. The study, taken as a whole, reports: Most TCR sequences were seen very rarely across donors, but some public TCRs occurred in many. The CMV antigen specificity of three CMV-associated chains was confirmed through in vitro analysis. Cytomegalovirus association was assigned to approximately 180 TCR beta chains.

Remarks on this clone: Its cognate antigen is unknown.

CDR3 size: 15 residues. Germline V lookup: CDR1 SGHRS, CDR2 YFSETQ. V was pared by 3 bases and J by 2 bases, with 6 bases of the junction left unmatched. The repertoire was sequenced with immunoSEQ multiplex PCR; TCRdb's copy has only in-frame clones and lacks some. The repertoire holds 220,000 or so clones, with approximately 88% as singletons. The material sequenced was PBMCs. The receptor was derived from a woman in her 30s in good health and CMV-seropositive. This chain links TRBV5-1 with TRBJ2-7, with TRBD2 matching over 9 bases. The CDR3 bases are TGCGCCAGCAGCTCCGGACTAGCGCAAGCCTACGAGCAGTACTTC. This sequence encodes CASSSGLAQAYEQYF.